This note documents a single T cell receptor beta chain sequence. Its specificity is unknown. This sample is part of a study of monozygotic twins with inflammatory bowel disease. UMIs incorporating a 6-nucleotide sample barcode were appended by means of template switching. Using the 5' RACE reads, TCRdb records one entry per CDR3 protein without DNA. This sample's clone table lists fewer than 400,000 distinct CDR3 sequences. Whole-blood RNA isolation (total RNA) proceeded without T cell sorting. The CDR3 runs to 15 residues. The V gene's germline CDR1 is MNHEY and CDR2 SVGEGT. Regarding the study as a whole: Healthy co-twins had higher TCRbeta inverse Simpson diversity than their IBD twins.

The source is a human donor with ulcerative colitis or Crohn's disease, or a healthy co-twin of an affected twin (not recorded which). The chain links TRBV6-2 or TRBV6-3 to TRBJ2-2. Sequencing was done on a sample of blood. CDR3 sequence: CASSLRDANTGELFF.